This is a list of T cell receptor beta chains from one sample in a study of regulatory dendritic cells for organ transplantation. Using immunoSEQ multiplex PCR, the repertoire was profiled, and TCRdb retains in-frame clones only, with some absent. The data show under 40,000 clones, around nine tenths seen once. The sequenced sample consisted of naive CD8+ T cells from blood. The source is a human donor in good health. CDR3s include the opening cysteine and the closing phenylalanine or tryptophan. The D gene is left open where the match is weak. Clone size is stated in some rows and not others, as once, few, many or a class when expanded.

V gene	clone size	D gene	J gene	CDR3 protein	CDR3 DNA
TRBV12-5	-	-	TRBJ2-7	CASGDTYEQYF	TGTGCTAGTGGTGATACCTACGAGCAGTACTTC
TRBV6-5	-	TRBD2	TRBJ2-7	CATTLAGGSYEQYF	TGTGCCACCACCCTAGCGGGAGGGAGCTACGAGCAGTACTTC
TRBV30	-	-	TRBJ2-1	CAWHNGNEQFF	TGTGCCTGGCACAACGGCAATGAGCAGTTCTTC
TRBV29-1	-	-	TRBJ2-3	CSVEFGEAVGTDTQYF	TGCAGCGTTGAATTTGGAGAAGCTGTAGGCACAGATACGCAGTATTTT
TRBV10-2	-	-	TRBJ2-7	CASRLDEQYF	TGCGCCAGCAGACTAGACGAGCAGTACTTC
TRBV2	-	TRBD1	TRBJ1-2	CASSEDRGYGYTF	TGTGCCAGCAGTGAAGACAGGGGCTATGGCTACACCTTC
TRBV7-9	-	-	TRBJ2-5	CASSHTMGVTQETQYF	TGTGCCAGCAGCCATACTATGGGGGTAACCCAAGAGACCCAGTACTTC
TRBV2	-	-	TRBJ2-5	CASRALALEETQYF	TGTGCCAGCAGGGCCTTGGCTCTAGAAGAGACCCAGTACTTC
TRBV7-9	-	-	TRBJ2-3	CASRPRSTDTQYF	TGTGCCAGCAGACCGAGGAGCACAGATACGCAGTATTTT
TRBV7-8	few	TRBD1	TRBJ1-2	CASSLVGGTALGYTF	TGTGCCAGCAGCTTAGTCGGGGGGACAGCGCTGGGCTACACCTTC
TRBV19	-	TRBD2	TRBJ2-2	CASRPLAGDTGELFF	TGTGCTTCGCGGCCCCTAGCGGGGGACACCGGGGAGCTGTTTTTT
TRBV30	-	-	TRBJ2-7	CAWRDPTYEQYF	TGTGCCTGGAGAGACCCTACCTACGAGCAGTACTTC
TRBV28	-	TRBD2	TRBJ2-1	CASISGSSYEQFF	TGTGCCAGCATTAGCGGGAGTTCCTATGAGCAGTTCTTC
TRBV14	-	-	TRBJ1-1	CASSQVLAGMPTEAFF	TGTGCCAGCAGCCAAGTATTGGCAGGGATGCCCACTGAAGCTTTCTTT
TRBV7-9	-	-	TRBJ2-3	CASSLTDGSWDTQYF	TGTGCCAGCAGCTTGACGGACGGGAGTTGGGATACGCAGTATTTT
TRBV28	-	-	TRBJ1-2	CASSFGLTYGYTF	TGTGCCAGCAGTTTCGGACTGACCTATGGCTACACCTTC
TRBV9	-	-	TRBJ1-2	CASSVGGSSNYGYTF	TGTGCCAGCAGCGTAGGCGGCAGCTCAAACTATGGCTACACCTTC
TRBV21-1	-	-	TRBJ2-3	CASSKRRSPGPRGDFTDTQYF	TGTGCCAGCAGCAAACGGAGATCTCCGGGCCCTCGGGGAGATTTCACAGATACGCAGTATTTT
TRBV7-6	-	-	TRBJ2-3	CASSLDVTRWHTQYF	TGTGCCAGCAGCTTAGATGTGACTAGGTGGCATACGCAGTATTTT
TRBV13	-	TRBD1	TRBJ2-7	CASSPAGQGSYEQYF	TGTGCCAGCAGCCCCGCGGGACAGGGCTCCTACGAGCAGTACTTC
TRBV5-4	-	-	TRBJ2-2	CASSLLLGGELFF	TGTGCCAGCAGCTTGCTGCTCGGCGGGGAGCTGTTTTTT
TRBV6-1	-	-	TRBJ2-3	CASSVISDTQYF	TGTGCCAGCAGTGTAATTTCAGATACGCAGTATTTT
TRBV9	-	TRBD2	TRBJ2-3	CASSVSGDPTDTQYF	TGTGCCAGCAGCGTGAGCGGGGACCCCACAGATACGCAGTATTTT
TRBV9	-	TRBD1	TRBJ1-1	CASSVSDRGNTEAFF	TGTGCCAGCAGCGTAAGTGACAGGGGAAACACTGAAGCTTTCTTT
TRBV5-8	-	-	TRBJ2-7	CASSWDAYEQYF	TGTGCCAGCAGCTGGGACGCCTACGAGCAGTACTTC
TRBV7-8	-	-	TRBJ2-7	CASSLPPGVHF	TGTGCCAGCAGCTTACCCCCCGGAGTTCACTTC
TRBV19	-	-	TRBJ1-5	CASSIVGGGQPQHF	TGTGCCAGTAGTATAGTGGGAGGGGGGCAGCCCCAGCATTTT
TRBV27	-	-	TRBJ2-1	CASSSAMYNEQFF	TGTGCCAGCAGCAGCGCCATGTACAATGAGCAGTTCTTC
TRBV27	-	TRBD1	TRBJ1-4	CASQSRTGWNEKLFF	TGTGCCAGCCAATCCCGGACAGGGTGGAATGAAAAACTGTTTTTT
TRBV7-9	-	-	TRBJ2-5	CASSLGWGGETQYF	TGTGCCAGCAGCTTAGGATGGGGAGGAGAGACCCAGTACTTC
TRBV9	-	TRBD2	TRBJ2-2	CASSVQGTSGGAVTGELFF	TGTGCCAGCAGCGTACAGGGGACTAGCGGGGGGGCGGTCACCGGGGAGCTGTTTTTT
TRBV5-4	-	TRBD2	TRBJ2-5	CASSLGGLAGETQYF	TGTGCCAGCAGCTTGGGTGGTCTAGCGGGCGAGACCCAGTACTTC
TRBV2	-	-	TRBJ1-1	CASSLVLNTEAFF	TGTGCCAGCAGTTTGGTCCTGAACACTGAAGCTTTCTTT
TRBV4-1	-	-	TRBJ2-3	CASSQARDTQYF	TGCGCCAGCAGCCAAGCTAGAGATACGCAGTATTTT
TRBV9	-	TRBD2	TRBJ2-1	CASSGSGALSYNEQFF	TGTGCCAGCAGCGGTAGCGGGGCCTTGTCCTACAATGAGCAGTTCTTC
TRBV4-3	-	-	TRBJ1-3	CASSQVPGTGNTIYF	TGCGCCAGCAGCCAAGTACCGGGGACTGGAAACACCATATATTTT
TRBV7-8	once	-	TRBJ1-1	CASSLPSSAGGNTEAFF	TGTGCCAGCAGCTTACCCTCCTCCGCGGGAGGAAACACTGAAGCTTTCTTT
TRBV4-1	-	-	TRBJ1-1	CASSLTGGTEAFF	TGCGCCAGCAGCCTAACTGGAGGCACTGAAGCTTTCTTT
TRBV28	-	-	TRBJ2-1	CASRATYDNEQFF	TGTGCCAGCAGGGCGACGTACGACAATGAGCAGTTCTTC
TRBV5-1	-	-	TRBJ2-1	CASSLGAFSYNEQFF	TGCGCCAGCAGCTTGGGCGCTTTCTCCTACAATGAGCAGTTCTTC
TRBV28	-	-	TRBJ1-3	CASSLGILSGNTIYF	TGTGCCAGCAGTCTGGGGATACTCTCTGGAAACACCATATATTTT
TRBV13	-	TRBD1	TRBJ2-7	CASSSQDRGSPEQYF	TGTGCCAGCAGCTCACAGGACAGGGGGTCCCCCGAGCAGTACTTC
TRBV19	-	TRBD2	TRBJ2-1	CASSRAGGPSNEQFF	TGTGCCAGTAGTAGGGCGGGAGGGCCGAGTAATGAGCAGTTCTTC
TRBV25-1	-	TRBD1	TRBJ2-3	CASSAGGTSFYTQYF	TGTGCCAGCAGTGCAGGGGGAACTTCATTTTATACGCAGTATTTT
TRBV11-2	-	-	TRBJ2-2	CASSFPSTGELFF	TGTGCCAGCAGCTTCCCCAGCACCGGGGAGCTGTTTTTT
TRBV7-2	few	-	TRBJ1-2	CASSLAVRDYGYTF	TGTGCCAGCAGCTTAGCTGTCAGGGACTATGGCTACACCTTC
TRBV9	-	-	TRBJ2-2	CASGTGELFF	TGTGCCAGTGGCACCGGGGAGCTGTTTTTT
TRBV5-6	-	-	TRBJ1-1	CASSLWGGSQAFF	TGTGCCAGCAGCTTGTGGGGCGGTTCACAAGCTTTCTTT
TRBV5-5	-	-	TRBJ2-2	CASSSFRGSTGELFF	TGTGCCAGCAGCTCATTCAGGGGTTCGACCGGGGAGCTGTTTTTT
TRBV29-1	-	TRBD2	TRBJ2-1	CSVDGGTSLNEQFF	TGCAGCGTTGATGGGGGGACTAGCCTCAATGAGCAGTTCTTC